Listed here are 22 T cell receptor beta chains from one sample, sequenced in a study of T cell responses to AZD1222 COVID-19 vaccine. Measured with immunoSEQ multiplex PCR; TCRdb has only the in-frame clones, and not every one. Of 130,000 or so clones listed, around 83% are singletons. This specimen was peripheral blood, taken 28 days after the second AZD1222 dose. The receptors come from an adult who received the AZD1222 COVID-19 vaccine.

The rearrangement uses TRBV5-5 and TRBJ2-2; D possibly uses TRBD1 or TRBD2 (5 bases each). This CDR3 is built from 16 residues. The germline V gene has CDR1 SGHKS and CDR2 YYEKEE (reference sequence). With 0 bases removed from V and 0 bases from J, the gap between germline ends came to 9 bases. The chain's CDR3 is CASSLGGRPNTGELFF. The CDR3 DNA reads TGTGCCAGCAGCTTGGGGGGGAGACCGAACACCGGGGAGCTGTTTTTT.

This sequence joins TRBV7-3 and TRBJ1-6; D gene uncertain. Germline CDR1 SGHTA, CDR2 FQGTGA. The V end was cut by 0 bases, the J end by 6 bases, with 12 bases between. The CDR3 has 16 residues. CDR3 DNA: TGTGCCAGCAGCTTAACAGGCGATCCTATTAATTCACCCCTCCACTTT. Translation: CASSLTGDPINSPLHF.

This CDR3 is CASSPTGTSSYNSPLHF. In nucleotides, the CDR3 is TGTGCCAGCAGCCCCACAGGGACGAGCTCCTATAATTCACCCCTCCACTTT. The rearrangement uses TRBV11-2 and TRBJ1-6; D might be TRBD1 (6 bases). Germline CDR1 and CDR2: SGHAT and FQNNGV. V lost 5 bases to trimming and J lost 0 bases, with 14 bases between them. This CDR3 has 17 residues.

This clone was seen just once. The J gene is TRBJ2-1, the V gene TRBV7-2; 7 bases fit TRBD1. V shed 6 bases, J shed 0 bases, and the junction held 17 bases outside the gene matches. Germline V gene sequence: CDR1 SGHTA, CDR2 FQGNSA. This CDR3 is built from 19 residues. CDR3 in amino acids: CASRKVAGGVSRSYNEQFF. The DNA of the CDR3 is TGTGCCAGCAGGAAAGTGGCAGGGGGTGTTAGTCGCTCCTACAATGAGCAGTTCTTC.

The rearrangement uses TRBV6-6 and TRBJ1-2; D ambiguous. This CDR3 region has 15 residues. Between the trimmed V and J ends, which lost 2 bases and 0 bases, there was a span of 10 bases. Germline V gene data show CDR1 as MNHNY and CDR2 as SVGAGI (reference sequence). In DNA form, the CDR3 reads TGTGCCAGCAGTTACGCGACGAGATCTAACTATGGCTACACCTTC. It is translated as CASSYATRSNYGYTF.

The genes are TRBV6-5 and TRBJ1-5, with 11 bases fitting TRBD1. The trim removed 8 bases at V and 7 bases at J, leaving 10 bases unmatched. This CDR3 region has 15 residues. The germline gives CDR1 MNHEY, CDR2 SVGAGI. The CDR3 is CASGQGALIDQPQHF. DNA of the CDR3: TGTGCCAGCGGACAGGGGGCCTTAATCGACCAGCCCCAGCATTTT.

The rearrangement uses TRBV6-5 and TRBJ1-6; 7 bases map to TRBD1. Germline loops: CDR1 MNHEY, CDR2 SVGAGI. V was clipped by 6 bases and J by 9 bases; unmatched bases: 8. The length of the CDR3 is 14 residues. CDR3 sequence: CASRRGQESSPLHF. CDR3 DNA: TGTGCCAGCAGGCGAGGACAGGAAAGTTCACCCCTCCACTTT.

CDR3 in amino acids: CATSDFGLAAKNIQYF. The DNA of the CDR3 is TGTGCCACCAGTGATTTTGGACTCGCAGCCAAAAACATTCAGTACTTC. The V and J genes are TRBV24-1 and TRBJ2-4, with D maybe TRBD2 (5 bases). V gave up 1 base and J gave up 0 bases, with 9 bases separating them. This CDR3 is 16 amino acids long. Germline lookup yields CDR1 KGHDR and CDR2 SFDVKD.

The V gene is TRBV5-1, the J gene TRBJ2-1; a possible D gene is TRBD2 (5 bases). The CDR3 loop spans 13 amino acids. CDR1 is SGHRS and CDR2 is YFSETQ in the germline V gene. Trimming left V 7 bases short and J 8 bases short, with 16 bases between. The CDR3 is CASGMRLGDEQFF. The CDR3 DNA is TGCGCCAGCGGAATGAGGCTCGGGGATGAGCAGTTCTTC. Combining the CDR3 with reference TRBV5-1 and TRBJ2-1 gives the whole variable domain KAGVTQTPRYLIKTRGQQVTLSCSPISGHRSVSWYQQTPGQGLQFLFEYFSETQRNKGNFPGRFSGRQFSNSRSEMNVSTLELGDSALYLCASGMRLGDEQFFGPGTRLTVL.

J is TRBJ2-4 and V is TRBV11-2; 8 bases match TRBD1. The CDR3 is 13 amino acids. With V trimmed by 4 bases and J by 12 bases, 8 bases remained unmatched. Germline V gives CDR1 SGHAT, CDR2 FQNNGV. This chain's CDR3 is CASSSTGTGRQYF. The CDR3 region has the DNA TGTGCCAGCAGCTCCACCGGGACAGGACGTCAGTACTTC.

The table lists this clone with a few counts. The V gene is TRBV6-5, the J gene TRBJ2-1; 12 bases are shared with TRBD2. The V and J ends lost 8 bases and 9 bases, in that order; junction bases with no gene match: 8. CDR3 length: 14 residues. Germline CDR1 MNHEY, CDR2 SVGAGI. The CDR3 region is CASLTSGGPVEQFF. Here the CDR3 DNA reads TGTGCCAGCCTCACTAGCGGGGGGCCGGTTGAGCAGTTCTTC.

This clone was seen a single time. Here the CDR3 reads CSVVLSGANVLTF. DNA for the CDR3: TGCAGCGTTGTTTTGTCGGGGGCCAACGTCCTGACTTTC. V is TRBV29-1 and J is TRBJ2-6, with D uncertain. V was cut by 4 bases and J by 4 bases, with 8 bases left in between. CDR1 SQVTM and CDR2 ANQGSEA come from the germline V gene. CDR3 size: 13 residues.

The V call is TRBV4-2, the J call TRBJ2-5; possibly TRBD2 for D (6 bases). Trimming took 1 base from V and 2 from J, leaving 14 bases between them. The germline V gene encodes CDR1 LGHNA and CDR2 YNFKEQ. The CDR3 is 16 residues long. The CDR3 is CASSQVVAENQETQYF. The DNA for the CDR3 is TGTGCCAGCAGCCAAGTGGTAGCGGAGAATCAAGAGACCCAGTACTTC.

The gene calls are TRBV2 and TRBJ2-7, with D tentatively TRBD2 (6 bases). CDR3 size: 14 residues. The germline V and J ends were trimmed by 8 bases and 2 bases, with 16 bases remaining between them. From germline, CDR1 is SNHLY and CDR2 FYNNEI. The chain's CDR3 is CASRPRERAYEQYF. CDR3 bases: TGTGCCAGCCGCCCCCGGGAGAGGGCCTACGAGCAGTACTTC.

This chain connects TRBV18 to TRBJ1-5; no reliable D call. The CDR3 length is 14 residues. The germline V gene encodes CDR1 KGHSH and CDR2 LQKENI. Trimming pared 2 bases from V and 3 bases from J, leaving 8 bases between. CDR3 sequence (DNA): TGTGCCAGCTCACCAGCGGCCTCCAATCAGCCCCAGCATTTT. Translating gives CASSPAASNQPQHF.

This clone occurred a few times. The gene calls are TRBV24-1 and TRBJ1-6; D might be TRBD1 (5 bases). The CDR3 runs 15 residues. From germline, CDR1 is KGHDR and CDR2 SFDVKD. The ends were cut back, 6 bases at V and 8 bases at J, with 16 bases in the middle. The CDR3 nucleotides are TGTGCCACCAGTTCAGGGCACCGGGATGATTCACCCCTCCACTTT. Protein sequence: CATSSGHRDDSPLHF.

CDR3 nucleotide sequence: TGTGCCAGCGGGACAGGGGGATACTATGGCTACACCTTC. It yields the protein CASGTGGYYGYTF. The J gene is TRBJ1-2, the V gene TRBV5-4; 11 nucleotides align to TRBD1. The V gene's germline CDR1 is SGHNT and CDR2 YYREEE (reference sequence). The CDR3 has 13 residues. V was clipped by 7 bases and J by 3 bases; unmatched bases: 2.

The chain uses TRBV19 and TRBJ2-4; 7 nucleotides line up with TRBD1. The junction had 3 bases not matched to a gene; V was cut back by 4 bases and J by 0 bases. The CDR3 spans 15 residues. CDR1 and CDR2 (germline): LNHDA, SQIVND (reference sequence). Written as DNA, the CDR3 is TGTGCCAGTAGTACCGGGACAGTAGCCAAAAACATTCAGTACTTC. It codes for CASSTGTVAKNIQYF.

The chain links TRBV7-2 to TRBJ2-5; D is possibly TRBD1 or TRBD2 (5 bases each). The CDR3 is 15 residues long. Per the germline V gene, CDR1 is SGHTA and CDR2 is FQGNSA. V gave up 0 bases and J gave up 5 bases, with 13 bases separating them. CDR3 sequence reads: CASSLAKTGTETQYF. The CDR3 bases are TGTGCCAGCAGCTTAGCGAAGACGGGGACGGAGACCCAGTACTTC.

The chain links TRBV3-1 (or the pseudogene TRBV3-2) to TRBJ1-6, with TRBD1 matching 8 bases. After removal of 4 bases from V and 7 bases from J, the junction contained 9 bases not matched to a gene. Germline CDR1 is LGHDT and CDR2 is YNNKEL (reference sequence). This CDR3 is built from 16 residues. The CDR3 region is CASSRETGGVNSPLHF. CDR3 nucleotide sequence: TGTGCCAGCAGCCGAGAAACAGGGGGGGTAAATTCACCCCTCCACTTT.

J is TRBJ2-4 and V is TRBV7-6, with D maybe TRBD2 (5 bases). CDR1 and CDR2 from the germline V gene are SGHVS and FNYEAQ. This CDR3 has 16 residues. Trimming cost V 0 bases and J 0 bases, with 9 bases left between them. The CDR3 DNA sequence: TGTGCCAGCAGCTTAGCGCCGGGGTCAGCCAAAAACATTCAGTACTTC. It is translated as CASSLAPGSAKNIQYF.

The chain links TRBV5-1 to TRBJ2-3, with TRBD1 matching over 9 bases. Germline V lookup: CDR1 SGHRS, CDR2 YFSETQ. V shed 0 bases, J shed 5 bases, and the junction held 1 base outside the gene matches. The CDR3 spans 14 residues. Here the CDR3 reads CASSLGTGVDTQYF. CDR3 nucleotide sequence: TGCGCCAGCAGCTTGGGGACAGGGGTAGATACGCAGTATTTT.